The text below deals with one T cell receptor (beta chain). What it binds is not known. Unexposed donor CD4+ T cells date from about 2011-2018, before the COVID-19 pandemic. After less than 11 days of culture, CD4+ T cells were isolated. The data stem from a study of CD4 T cells in relation to SARS-CoV-2 and coronaviruses. Overall study findings and caveats: The cross-reactivity analysis covered only spike protein, not other viral proteins.

The repertoire was sequenced with immunoSEQ multiplex PCR; TCRdb's copy has only in-frame clones and lacks some. The table shows 22,000 or so clones, with about 73% occurring only once. Germline CDR1 SGHTA, CDR2 FQGNSA. There are 16 residues in the CDR3. V shed 0 bases and J shed 0 bases, with 9 bases lying between them. The sequencing input was CD4+ T cells from PBMCs, cultured in vitro. This chain joins TRBV7-2 and TRBJ1-5; the D is unclear. The TCR comes from a human donor in good health. CDR3 coding DNA: TGTGCCAGCAGCTTAGCGTCCAGTTATAGCAATCAGCCCCAGCATTTT. It is translated as CASSLASSYSNQPQHF.